This T cell receptor (beta chain) appears in the sequencing data of a study of glioma-infiltrating T cells after dendritic cell vaccination. Study background: Dendritic cell vaccine was injected intradermally three times, biweekly.

Germline lookup yields CDR1 SGHTS and CDR2 YDEGEE. V gave up 0 bases and J gave up 7 bases, with 17 bases separating them. The CDR3 runs to 16 residues. General study findings and limits: Patients with more pretreatment TILs had longer time to progression and survival.

With respect to this clone: What it binds is unknown.

Specified time point: after dendritic cell vaccination, including at tumor progression/relapse. Only patients with spare fresh-frozen tumor and over two years of follow-up were included. Using immunoSEQ multiplex PCR, the repertoire was profiled, and TCRdb retains in-frame clones only, with some absent. This table holds over 75,000 clones, approximately 75% found once. This receptor was identified in a human donor with glioblastoma. The chain has TRBV5-8 and TRBJ1-5; D is ambiguous. Sequences were derived from blood, sampled after dendritic cell vaccination. As DNA, the CDR3 is TGTGCCAGCAGCTTGGATATCGGTCACACGGGACAGCCCCAGCATTTT. Translated, it gives CASSLDIGHTGQPQHF.